Shown below are 27 T cell receptor beta chains from a single sample sequenced in a study of cytomegalovirus exposure and HLA in healthy donors. Vbeta (60) and Jbeta (13) primers were used in the PCR. Repertoires were generated with immunoSEQ multiplex PCR, while TCRdb's copy carries only in-frame clones and drops some. Of about 120,000 clones in the sample, 78% were seen once. Input material: PBMCs. The source of these receptors is a woman aged 25 to 39 in good health and CMV-seronegative.

This chain uses TRBV4-3 with TRBJ1-2; 8 bases line up with TRBD1. CDR1 LGHNA and CDR2 YSLEER come from the germline V gene. This CDR3 is 13 amino acids long. V shed 5 bases and J 6 bases; nucleotides not matched to a gene: 5. CDR3 sequence reads: CASSVQTGDGYTF. The CDR3 DNA reads as TGCGCCAGCAGCGTTCAGACAGGGGATGGCTACACCTTC.

This clone appeared a single time. The CDR3 loop is CASSRTGDGRTQYF. CDR3 DNA sequence: TGTGCCAGCTCGCGGACAGGGGACGGGCGTACGCAGTATTTT. The chain employs TRBV18 and TRBJ2-3; 9 positions agree with TRBD1. Germline V lookup: CDR1 KGHSH, CDR2 LQKENI. The CDR3 consists of 14 residues. J lost 8 bases, V lost 6 bases, and 9 bases had no gene match.

The chain uses TRBV7-9 and TRBJ1-5; D remains ambiguous. Trimming cost V 5 bases and J 2 bases, with 16 bases left between them. CDR1 SEHNR and CDR2 FQNEAQ come from the germline V gene (reference sequence). The CDR3 spans 16 residues. The CDR3 region has the DNA TGTGCCAGCAGCCCCTCGGGGAGTCGGGGCAATCAGCCCCAGCATTTT. This sequence encodes CASSPSGSRGNQPQHF.

This clone has just a few counts. The genes are TRBV7-2 and TRBJ2-2; D not certain. CDR1 and CDR2 (germline): SGHTA, FQGNSA. Between the trimmed V and J ends, which lost 2 bases and 5 bases, there was a span of 3 bases. The CDR3 covers 12 residues. DNA for the CDR3: TGTGCCAGCAGCTTAACTACCGGGGAGCTGTTTTTT. Its translation: CASSLTTGELFF. The whole variable domain, remainder taken from reference TRBV7-2 and TRBJ2-2, is GAGVSQSPSNKVTEKGKDVELRCDPISGHTALYWYRQSLGQGLEFLIYFQGNSAPDKSGLPSDRFSAERTGGSVSTLTIQRTQQEDSAVYLCASSLTTGELFFGEGSRLTVL.

The chain carries TRBV27 and TRBJ2-7; possibly TRBD2 for D (5 bases). The germline V gene encodes CDR1 MNHEY and CDR2 SMNVEV (reference sequence). V dropped 6 bases and J dropped 0 bases, with 9 bases sitting between them. This CDR3 is built from 13 residues. The CDR3, as DNA: TGTGCCAGCAGGGTTAGCGTCTCCTACGAGCAGTACTTC. The encoded protein is CASRVSVSYEQYF.

The rearrangement links TRBV7-6 to TRBJ1-3; D unresolved. The germline CDR1 and CDR2 sequences are SGHVS and FNYEAQ. V lost 0 bases to trimming and J lost 2 bases, with 11 bases between them. The CDR3 is 16 amino acids. As DNA, the CDR3 is TGTGCCAGCAGCTTAGCGGCCTCCGCGGCTGGAAACACCATATATTTT. Its protein product is CASSLAASAAGNTIYF. Based on the CDR3 plus reference TRBV7-6 and TRBJ1-3, the full variable domain is GAGVSQSPRYKVTKRGQDVALRCDPISGHVSLYWYRQALGQGPEFLTYFNYEAQQDKSGLPNDRFSAERPEGSISTLTIQRTEQRDSAMYRCASSLAASAAGNTIYFGEGSWLTVV.

J is TRBJ1-4 and V is TRBV27, with 11 bases that match TRBD1. The CDR3 extends over 19 amino acids. V shed 7 bases and J 4 bases; nucleotides not matched to a gene: 17. Germline-derived CDR1 and CDR2 are MNHEY and SMNVEV (reference sequence). Written as DNA, the CDR3 is TGTGCCAGCACCCAATCGGGACAGGGGGTGATGATGGGTAATGAAAAACTGTTTTTT. Encoded protein: CASTQSGQGVMMGNEKLFF.

V gene TRBV4-2 combines with J gene TRBJ2-2, with 11 bases lining up with TRBD2. Per germline, CDR1 LGHNA and CDR2 YNFKEQ. J gave up 3 bases and V 3 bases, and 3 bases lay outside the gene matches. The CDR3 contains 16 residues. CDR3 residues: CASSHELAGDTGELFF. As DNA, the CDR3 is TGTGCCAGCAGCCACGAACTAGCGGGGGACACCGGGGAGCTGTTTTTT.

V usage is TRBV21-1 and J usage is TRBJ1-5; the table assigns TRBD1, which was not confirmed against the DNA. TRBV21-1 is a known pseudogene. This CDR3 spans 14 amino acids. The CDR3 nucleotides are TGTGCCAGCAGAAAGGGGCGATATAATCAGCCCCAGCATTTT. Residues: CASRKGRYNQPQHF.

The genes are TRBV25-1 and TRBJ1-1, with D possibly matching TRBD1 (5 bases). V lost 4 bases to trimming and J lost 5 bases, with 8 bases between them. The CDR3 has 12 amino acids. CDR1 is MGHDK and CDR2 is SYGVNS in the germline V gene. The CDR3 is CASSVTATEAFF. The CDR3, as DNA: TGTGCCAGCAGTGTGACAGCAACTGAAGCTTTCTTT.

As for this clone: Distinct nucleotide sequences in the sample also encode this CDR3. The chain uses TRBV30 and TRBJ2-2; 9 nucleotides agree with TRBD1. With V trimmed by 5 bases and J by 2 bases, 3 bases remained unmatched. The germline gives CDR1 GTSNPN, CDR2 SVGIG (reference sequence). This CDR3 spans 14 amino acids. CDR3 in amino acids: CAWGGQGNTGELFF. The CDR3 region has the DNA TGTGCCTGGGGGGGACAGGGCAACACCGGGGAGCTGTTTTTT.

This rearrangement joins TRBV29-1 to TRBJ2-3; TRBD2 agrees at 8 bases. With 6 bases clipped from V and 3 bases from J, the junction kept 8 bases outside the gene matches. Germline V lookup: CDR1 SQVTM, CDR2 ANQGSEA. The CDR3 runs to 14 residues. The CDR3: CSVTREGLTDTQYF. The CDR3 DNA sequence: TGCAGCGTCACCCGGGAGGGCCTGACAGATACGCAGTATTTT.

The chain uses TRBV27 and TRBJ2-5; 7 positions agree with TRBD2. V trimming: 6 bases; J trimming: 7 bases; junction bases outside the gene matches: 8. Germline CDR1 is MNHEY and CDR2 is SMNVEV (reference sequence). The CDR3 runs to 13 residues. This chain's CDR3 is CASSPVAGRTQYF. Written as DNA, the CDR3 is TGTGCCAGCAGCCCAGTAGCGGGTAGGACCCAGTACTTC.

This sequence joins TRBV5-1 and TRBJ2-7, with a tentative D call TRBD1 (6 bases). V gave up 0 bases and J gave up 7 bases, with 8 bases separating them. CDR1 is SGHRS and CDR2 is YFSETQ in the germline V gene. The CDR3 totals 12 residues. CDR3 in amino acids: CASSLEGGEQYF. As DNA, the CDR3 is TGCGCCAGCAGCTTGGAAGGGGGAGAGCAGTACTTC.

The chain carries TRBV30 and TRBJ1-5, with D possibly TRBD1 on 5 matching bases. Trimming shortened V by 0 bases and J by 5 bases, and 8 bases separated the two germline ends. The CDR3 contains 13 residues. Germline CDR1 reads GTSNPN; CDR2 reads SVGIG (reference sequence). CDR3: CAWSVDKDQPQHF. In DNA form, the CDR3 reads TGTGCCTGGAGTGTGGACAAAGATCAGCCCCAGCATTTT.

This clone was seen once. The gene calls are TRBV30 and TRBJ1-4; 7 nucleotides agree with TRBD1. Looked up from germline, CDR1 is GTSNPN and CDR2 is SVGIG (reference sequence). V lost 0 bases to trimming and J lost 8 bases; unmatched junction nucleotides: 12. The CDR3 is 16 amino acids. This CDR3 reads CAWSVGFYRGTEKLFF. The CDR3 bases are TGTGCCTGGAGTGTAGGGTTCTACAGGGGAACAGAAAAACTGTTTTTT.

This clone has a handful of counts. The gene calls are TRBV4-2 and TRBJ2-3; TRBD2 might be the D (7 bases). The V gene lost 4 bases and the J gene lost 4 bases, with 15 bases spanning the gap. The CDR3 consists of 15 residues. Germline V lookup: CDR1 LGHNA, CDR2 YNFKEQ. The CDR3 nucleotides read TGTGCCAGCAGCCCCTTAAAGGGGGGGGCAGATACGCAGTATTTT. This codes for CASSPLKGGADTQYF.

This chain links TRBV7-2 with TRBJ2-3; 9 nucleotides match TRBD2. CDR3 length equals 15 residues. V was pared by 5 bases and J by 3 bases, with 6 bases of the junction left unmatched. Per the germline V gene, CDR1 is SGHTA and CDR2 is FQGNSA. The CDR3 reads CASSGLAGGTDTQYF. In DNA form, the CDR3 reads TGTGCCAGCAGCGGTCTCGCGGGAGGGACAGATACGCAGTATTTT.

The CDR3 region is CSGVTGTGVDTQYF. The CDR3 DNA is TGCAGCGGGGTAACCGGGACAGGGGTGGATACGCAGTATTTT. This sequence joins TRBV29-1 and TRBJ2-3, with TRBD1 identical over 10 bases. V trimming: 7 bases; J trimming: 6 bases; junction bases outside the gene matches: 10. The CDR3 length is 14 residues. CDR1 is SQVTM and CDR2 is ANQGSEA in the germline V gene.

The V call is TRBV29-1, the J call TRBJ2-7; 9 bases fit TRBD2. The CDR3 spans 14 residues. Germline CDR1 and CDR2: SQVTM and ANQGSEA. The J segment lost 1 base and the V segment lost 3 bases, leaving 4 bases of the junction unmatched. CDR3 amino acids: CSVDIAGVSYEQYF. The CDR3 coding sequence is TGCAGCGTTGATATAGCGGGGGTGTCCTACGAGCAGTACTTC.

This clone turned up a few times. The chain is built from TRBV5-1 and TRBJ1-5, with 11 bases matching TRBD1. CDR1 is SGHRS, CDR2 YFSETQ, per germline. This CDR3 region has 15 residues. V shed 3 bases and J 4 bases; nucleotides not matched to a gene: 3. The chain's CDR3 is CASSYGQGANQPQHF. CDR3 bases: TGCGCCAGCAGCTACGGACAGGGGGCAAATCAGCCCCAGCATTTT. The whole variable domain, remainder taken from reference TRBV5-1 and TRBJ1-5, is KAGVTQTPRYLIKTRGQQVTLSCSPISGHRSVSWYQQTPGQGLQFLFEYFSETQRNKGNFPGRFSGRQFSNSRSEMNVSTLELGDSALYLCASSYGQGANQPQHFGDGTRLSIL.

The chain links TRBV5-1 to TRBJ1-2; D ambiguous. V was clipped by 1 base and J by 2 bases, with 6 bases between them. The CDR3 extends over 13 amino acids. Per the germline V gene, CDR1 is SGHRS and CDR2 is YFSETQ. CDR3 loop: CASSLNRNYGYTF. The DNA for the CDR3 is TGCGCCAGCAGCTTGAACAGAAACTATGGCTACACCTTC. Based on the CDR3 plus reference TRBV5-1 and TRBJ1-2, the full variable domain is KAGVTQTPRYLIKTRGQQVTLSCSPISGHRSVSWYQQTPGQGLQFLFEYFSETQRNKGNFPGRFSGRQFSNSRSEMNVSTLELGDSALYLCASSLNRNYGYTFGSGTRLTVV.

The chain carries TRBV18 and TRBJ2-7, with 8 bases matching TRBD2. Trimming removed 0 bases from V and 9 bases from J; junction bases left unmatched: 10. The CDR3 spans 15 residues. Germline V lookup: CDR1 KGHSH, CDR2 LQKENI. DNA of the CDR3: TGTGCCAGCTCACCACCCGGGACTAGGAGTAGTGTGCAGTACTTC. Protein sequence: CASSPPGTRSSVQYF.

Details on this clone: The same CDR3 arises from other DNA sequences in this sample as well. The CDR3 spells CASSLGQNQPQHF. The DNA of the CDR3 is TGTGCCAGCAGCTTAGGGCAAAATCAGCCCCAGCATTTT. The chain has TRBV7-9 and TRBJ1-5, with unresolved D. The length of the CDR3 is 13 residues. Germline assignment: CDR1 SEHNR and CDR2 FQNEAQ (reference sequence). Trimming removed 1 base from V and 4 bases from J, with 5 bases in between.

This rearrangement joins TRBV25-1 to TRBJ1-1; D unresolved. CDR3 length: 15 residues. Germline lookup yields CDR1 MGHDK and CDR2 SYGVNS. Trimming left V 2 bases short and J 3 bases short, with 13 bases between. CDR3 in amino acids: CASSEPGKPDTEAFF. The CDR3 bases are TGTGCCAGCAGTGAACCGGGGAAGCCCGACACTGAAGCTTTCTTT.

The chain links TRBV7-9 to TRBJ1-6; D might be TRBD1 (6 bases). The V and J ends lost 3 bases and 10 bases respectively, with 19 bases between them. The CDR3 is 16 amino acids. Germline-derived CDR1 and CDR2 are SEHNR and FQNEAQ (reference sequence). The CDR3 protein is CASSFTSTGEVSPLHF. CDR3 nucleotide sequence: TGTGCCAGCAGCTTCACCTCGACAGGAGAAGTCTCACCCCTCCACTTT.

J is TRBJ2-3 and V is TRBV7-6; no firm D call. The CDR3 is 15 amino acids. V shed 0 bases and J shed 4 bases, with 11 bases lying between them. The germline V gene encodes CDR1 SGHVS and CDR2 FNYEAQ. The CDR3 is CASSLAGVKADTQYF. The CDR3 coding sequence is TGTGCCAGCAGCTTAGCTGGAGTTAAGGCAGATACGCAGTATTTT.